This entry is about one TCR beta chain. The antigen is not known. With a J-beta primer mix and a sample-barcoded 5' primer, a second PCR ran about 7 to 11 cycles. TCRdb called the 5' RACE reads again in MiXCR, with one record for every CDR3 protein. The sample carries over 1,500,000 distinct CDR3 sequences, around half recorded once. Germline loops: CDR1 MNHEY, CDR2 SVGAGI. This CDR3 contains 13 residues. V was clipped by 2 bases and J by 6 bases, with 10 bases between them. The sample belongs to a study of blood T cells in healthy people across ages. The study, taken as a whole, reports: Older age went with lower TCR beta diversity per million T cells, in a roughly linear way. As naive T cell percentage varied, TCR beta diversity correlated strongly with it.

Collection of around 9.3 milliliters of peripheral blood was performed for each donor. The chain uses TRBV6-5 and TRBJ1-1, with D uncertain. This sequence was found in a woman in her thirties or forties in good health. The sequenced sample consisted of blood. This CDR3 reads CASSYDLTAEAFF. The CDR3 bases are TGTGCCAGCAGTTACGATCTGACCGCTGAAGCTTTCTTT.